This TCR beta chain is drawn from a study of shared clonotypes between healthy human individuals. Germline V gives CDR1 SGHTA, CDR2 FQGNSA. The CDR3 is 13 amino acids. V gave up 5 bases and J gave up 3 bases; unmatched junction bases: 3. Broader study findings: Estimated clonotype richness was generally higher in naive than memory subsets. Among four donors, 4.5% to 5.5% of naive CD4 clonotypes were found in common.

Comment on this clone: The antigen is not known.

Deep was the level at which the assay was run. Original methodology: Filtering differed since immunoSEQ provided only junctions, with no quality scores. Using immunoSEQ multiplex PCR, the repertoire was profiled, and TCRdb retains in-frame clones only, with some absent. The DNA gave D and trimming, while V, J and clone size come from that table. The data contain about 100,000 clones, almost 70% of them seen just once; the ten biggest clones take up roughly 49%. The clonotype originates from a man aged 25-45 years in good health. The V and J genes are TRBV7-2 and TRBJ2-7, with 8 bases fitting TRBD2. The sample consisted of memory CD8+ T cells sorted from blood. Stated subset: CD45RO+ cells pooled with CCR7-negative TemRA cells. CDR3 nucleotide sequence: TGTGCCAGCAGCCATAGCGGGAACTACGAGCAGTACTTC. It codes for CASSHSGNYEQYF. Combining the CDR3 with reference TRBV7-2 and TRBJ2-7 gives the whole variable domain GAGVSQSPSNKVTEKGKDVELRCDPISGHTALYWYRQSLGQGLEFLIYFQGNSAPDKSGLPSDRFSAERTGGSVSTLTIQRTQQEDSAVYLCASSHSGNYEQYFGPGTRLTVT.